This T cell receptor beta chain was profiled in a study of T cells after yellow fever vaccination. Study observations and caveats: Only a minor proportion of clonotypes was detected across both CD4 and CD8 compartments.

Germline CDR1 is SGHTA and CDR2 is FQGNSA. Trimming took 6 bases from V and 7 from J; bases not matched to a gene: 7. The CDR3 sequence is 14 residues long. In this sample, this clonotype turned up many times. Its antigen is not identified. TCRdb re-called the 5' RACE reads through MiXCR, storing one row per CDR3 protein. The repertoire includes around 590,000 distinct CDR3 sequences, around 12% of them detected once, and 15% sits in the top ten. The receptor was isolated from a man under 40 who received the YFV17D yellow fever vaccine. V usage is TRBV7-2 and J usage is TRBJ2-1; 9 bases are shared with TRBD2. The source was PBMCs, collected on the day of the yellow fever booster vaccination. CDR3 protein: CASSQREVGNEQFF. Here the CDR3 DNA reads TGTGCCAGCAGTCAGCGGGAGGTTGGAAATGAGCAGTTCTTC.